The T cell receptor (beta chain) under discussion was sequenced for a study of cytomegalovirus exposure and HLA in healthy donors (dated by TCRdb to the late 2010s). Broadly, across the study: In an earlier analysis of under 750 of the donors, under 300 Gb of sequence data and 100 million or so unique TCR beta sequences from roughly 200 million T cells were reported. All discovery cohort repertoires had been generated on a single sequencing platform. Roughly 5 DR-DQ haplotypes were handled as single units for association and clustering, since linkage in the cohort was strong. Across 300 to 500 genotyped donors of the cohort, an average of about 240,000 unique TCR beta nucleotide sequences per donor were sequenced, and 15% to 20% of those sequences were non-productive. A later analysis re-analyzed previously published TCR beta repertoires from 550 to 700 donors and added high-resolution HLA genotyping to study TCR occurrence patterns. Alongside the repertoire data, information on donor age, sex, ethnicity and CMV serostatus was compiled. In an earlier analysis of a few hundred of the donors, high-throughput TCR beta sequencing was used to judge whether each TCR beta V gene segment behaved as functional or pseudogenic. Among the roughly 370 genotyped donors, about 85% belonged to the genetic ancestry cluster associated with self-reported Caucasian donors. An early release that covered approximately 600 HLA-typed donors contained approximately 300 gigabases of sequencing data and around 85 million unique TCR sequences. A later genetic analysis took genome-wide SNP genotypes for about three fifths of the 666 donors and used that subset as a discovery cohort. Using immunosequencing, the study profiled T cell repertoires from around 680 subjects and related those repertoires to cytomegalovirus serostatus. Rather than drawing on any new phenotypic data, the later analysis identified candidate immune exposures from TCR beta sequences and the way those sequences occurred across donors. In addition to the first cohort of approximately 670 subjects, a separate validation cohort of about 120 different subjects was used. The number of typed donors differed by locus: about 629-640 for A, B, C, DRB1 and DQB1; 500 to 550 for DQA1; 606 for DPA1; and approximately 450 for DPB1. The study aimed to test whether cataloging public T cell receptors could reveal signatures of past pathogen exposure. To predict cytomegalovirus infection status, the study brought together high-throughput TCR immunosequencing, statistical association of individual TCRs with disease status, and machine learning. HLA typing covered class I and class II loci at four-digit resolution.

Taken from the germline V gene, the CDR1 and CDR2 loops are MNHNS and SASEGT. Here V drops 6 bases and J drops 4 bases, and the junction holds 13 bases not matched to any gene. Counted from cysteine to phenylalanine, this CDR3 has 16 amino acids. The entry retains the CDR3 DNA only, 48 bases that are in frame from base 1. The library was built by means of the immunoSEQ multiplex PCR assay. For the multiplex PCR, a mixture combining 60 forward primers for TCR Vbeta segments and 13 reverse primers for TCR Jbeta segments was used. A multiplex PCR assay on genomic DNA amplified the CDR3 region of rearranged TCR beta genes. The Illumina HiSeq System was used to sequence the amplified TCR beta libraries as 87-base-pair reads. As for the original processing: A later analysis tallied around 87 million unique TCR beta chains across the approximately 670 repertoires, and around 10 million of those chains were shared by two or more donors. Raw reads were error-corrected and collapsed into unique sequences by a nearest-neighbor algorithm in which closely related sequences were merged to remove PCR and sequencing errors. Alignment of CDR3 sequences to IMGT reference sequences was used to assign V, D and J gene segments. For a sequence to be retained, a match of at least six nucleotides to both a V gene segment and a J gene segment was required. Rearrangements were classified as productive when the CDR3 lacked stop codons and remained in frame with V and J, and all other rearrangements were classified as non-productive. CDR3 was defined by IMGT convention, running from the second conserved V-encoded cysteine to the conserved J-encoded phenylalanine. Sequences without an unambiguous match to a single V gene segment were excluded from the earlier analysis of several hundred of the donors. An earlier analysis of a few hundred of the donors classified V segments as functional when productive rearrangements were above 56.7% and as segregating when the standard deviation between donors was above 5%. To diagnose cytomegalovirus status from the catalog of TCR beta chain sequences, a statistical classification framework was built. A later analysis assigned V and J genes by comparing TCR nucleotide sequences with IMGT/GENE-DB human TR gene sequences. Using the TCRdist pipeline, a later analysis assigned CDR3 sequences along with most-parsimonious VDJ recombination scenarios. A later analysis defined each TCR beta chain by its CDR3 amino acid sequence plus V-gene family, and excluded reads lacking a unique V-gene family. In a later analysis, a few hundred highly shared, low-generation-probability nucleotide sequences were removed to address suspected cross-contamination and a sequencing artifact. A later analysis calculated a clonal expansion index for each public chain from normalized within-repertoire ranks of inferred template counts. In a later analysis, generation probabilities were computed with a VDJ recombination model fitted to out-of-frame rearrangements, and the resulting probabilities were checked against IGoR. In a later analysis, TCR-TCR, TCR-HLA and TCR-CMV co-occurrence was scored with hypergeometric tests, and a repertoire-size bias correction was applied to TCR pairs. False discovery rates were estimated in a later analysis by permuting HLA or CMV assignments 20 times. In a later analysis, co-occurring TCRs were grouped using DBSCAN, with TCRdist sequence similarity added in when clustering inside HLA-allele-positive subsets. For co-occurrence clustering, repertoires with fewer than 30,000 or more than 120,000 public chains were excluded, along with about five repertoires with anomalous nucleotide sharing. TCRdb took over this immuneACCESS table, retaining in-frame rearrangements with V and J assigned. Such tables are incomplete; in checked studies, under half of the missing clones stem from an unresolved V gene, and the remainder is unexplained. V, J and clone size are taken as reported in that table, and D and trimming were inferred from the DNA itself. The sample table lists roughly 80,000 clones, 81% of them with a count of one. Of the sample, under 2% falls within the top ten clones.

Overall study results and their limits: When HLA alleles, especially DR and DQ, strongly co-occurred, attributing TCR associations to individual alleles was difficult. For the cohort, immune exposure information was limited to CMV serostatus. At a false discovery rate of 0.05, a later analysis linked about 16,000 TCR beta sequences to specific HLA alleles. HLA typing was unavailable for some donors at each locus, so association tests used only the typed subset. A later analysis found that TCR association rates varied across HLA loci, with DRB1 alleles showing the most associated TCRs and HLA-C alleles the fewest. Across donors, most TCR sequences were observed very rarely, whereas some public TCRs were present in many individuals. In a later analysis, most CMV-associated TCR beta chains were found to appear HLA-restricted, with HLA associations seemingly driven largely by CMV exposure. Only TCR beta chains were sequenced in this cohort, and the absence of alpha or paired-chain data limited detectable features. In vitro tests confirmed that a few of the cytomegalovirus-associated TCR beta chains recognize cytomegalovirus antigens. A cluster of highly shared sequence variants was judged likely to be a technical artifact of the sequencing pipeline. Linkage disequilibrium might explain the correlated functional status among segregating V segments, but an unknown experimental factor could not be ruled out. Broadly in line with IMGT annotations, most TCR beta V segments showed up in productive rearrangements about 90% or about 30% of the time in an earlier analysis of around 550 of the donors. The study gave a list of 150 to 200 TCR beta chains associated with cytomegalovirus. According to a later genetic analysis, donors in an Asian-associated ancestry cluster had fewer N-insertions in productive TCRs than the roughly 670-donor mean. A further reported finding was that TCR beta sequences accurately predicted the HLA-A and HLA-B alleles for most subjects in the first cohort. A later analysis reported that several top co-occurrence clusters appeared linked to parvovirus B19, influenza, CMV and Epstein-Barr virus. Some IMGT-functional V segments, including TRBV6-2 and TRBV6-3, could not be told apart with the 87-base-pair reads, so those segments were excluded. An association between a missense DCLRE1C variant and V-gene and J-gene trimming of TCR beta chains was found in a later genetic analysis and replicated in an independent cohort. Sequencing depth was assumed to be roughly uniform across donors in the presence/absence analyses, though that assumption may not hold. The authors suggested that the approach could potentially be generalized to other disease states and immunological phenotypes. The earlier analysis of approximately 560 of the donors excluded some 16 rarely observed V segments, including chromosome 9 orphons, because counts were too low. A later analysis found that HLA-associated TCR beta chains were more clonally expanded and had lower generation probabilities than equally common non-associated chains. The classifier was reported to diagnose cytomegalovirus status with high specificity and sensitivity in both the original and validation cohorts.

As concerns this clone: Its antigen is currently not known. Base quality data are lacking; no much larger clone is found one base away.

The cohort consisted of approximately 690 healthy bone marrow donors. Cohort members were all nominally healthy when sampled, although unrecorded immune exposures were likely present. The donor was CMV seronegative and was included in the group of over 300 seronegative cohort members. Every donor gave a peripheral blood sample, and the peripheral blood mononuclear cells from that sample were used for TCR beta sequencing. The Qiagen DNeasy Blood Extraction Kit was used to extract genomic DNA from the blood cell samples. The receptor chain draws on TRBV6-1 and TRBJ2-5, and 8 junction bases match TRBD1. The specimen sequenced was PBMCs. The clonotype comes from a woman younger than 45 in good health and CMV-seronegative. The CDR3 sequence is CASSEYSTGVGETQYF. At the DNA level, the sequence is TGTGCCAGCAGCGAATACTCGACAGGGGTAGGAGAGACCCAGTACTTC.